This note documents a single T cell receptor beta chain sequence. This sample was included in a study of sequential checkpoint blockade in melanoma. Study in general: Patients were randomized 1:1 to nivolumab-then-ipilimumab or ipilimumab-then-nivolumab first-line. Maintenance nivolumab came after either treatment sequence.

Treatment here: randomized to nivolumab then ipilimumab (arm A) or the reverse (arm B). Patients had received no earlier DNA-damaging chemotherapy. From thawed PBMCs, live CD3+CD8+ cells negative for CD19 and CD56 were sorted. Only in-frame clones appear in the TCRdb table, and some are missing; sequencing was by immunoSEQ multiplex PCR. Of 15,000 to 20,000 clones listed, 45% to 65% are singletons. The TCR originated in a human donor with melanoma. The sequencing used CD8+ T cells sorted from blood (inferred from file names), collected from a patient given nivolumab and ipilimumab in sequence.

CDR3 amino acids: CASSLAGQGYEQYF. As DNA, the CDR3 is TGCGCCAGCAGCTTGGCGGGACAAGGATACGAGCAGTACTTC. The rearrangement links TRBV5-1 to TRBJ2-7, with a tentative D call TRBD1 (6 bases). CDR3 length: 14 amino acids. Trimming stripped 0 bases from V and 4 bases from J, with 11 bases between. Germline V gene lookup returns CDR1 SGHRS and CDR2 YFSETQ.